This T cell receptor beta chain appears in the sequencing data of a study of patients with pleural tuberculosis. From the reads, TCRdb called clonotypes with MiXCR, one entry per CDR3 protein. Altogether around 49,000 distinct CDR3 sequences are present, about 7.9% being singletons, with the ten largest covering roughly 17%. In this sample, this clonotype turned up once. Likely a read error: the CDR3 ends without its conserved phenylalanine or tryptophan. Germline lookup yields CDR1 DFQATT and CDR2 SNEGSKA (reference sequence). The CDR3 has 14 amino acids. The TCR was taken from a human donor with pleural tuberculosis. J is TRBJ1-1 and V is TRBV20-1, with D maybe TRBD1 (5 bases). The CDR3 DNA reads TGCAGTGCTAGAGATCTCGAGGGGAACACTGAGGCTTTCTAT. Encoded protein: CSARDLEGNTEAFY.